This TCR beta chain was sequenced in a study of blood T cell repertoires in COVID-19. Study as a whole: PBMCs, B-cell-depleted T cells, or T cells provided the cDNA or gDNA that made up the material.

The data were produced by immunoSEQ multiplex PCR, yet TCRdb's version contains in-frame clones alone and is incomplete. This sample yields a few hundred thousand clones, of which less than 90% are seen a single time; 4% belongs to the top ten. The CDR3 spans 14 residues. Trimming removed 2 bases from V and 10 bases from J, with 15 bases in between. In germline, CDR1 is SGHTA, CDR2 FQGTGA. Sequenced input: peripheral blood. The chain couples TRBV7-3 to TRBJ2-1; D not resolved. The TCR was taken from a man in his sixties who had recovered from COVID-19. The CDR3 DNA reads as TGTGCCAGCAGCTTATCGAGCTCACCATTGGAGCAGTTCTTC. It specifies CASSLSSSPLEQFF.